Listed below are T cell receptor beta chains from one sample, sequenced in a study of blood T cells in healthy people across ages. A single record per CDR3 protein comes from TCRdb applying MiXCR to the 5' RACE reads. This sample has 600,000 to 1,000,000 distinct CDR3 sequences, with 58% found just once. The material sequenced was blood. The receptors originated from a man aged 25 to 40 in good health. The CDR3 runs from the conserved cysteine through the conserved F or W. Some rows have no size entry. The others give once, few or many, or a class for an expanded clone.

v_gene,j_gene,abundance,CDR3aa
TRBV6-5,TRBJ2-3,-,CASGLAGGDTQYF
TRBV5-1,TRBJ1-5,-,CASSPSGNSNQPQHF
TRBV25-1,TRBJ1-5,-,CAIKVHVPPQNQPQHF
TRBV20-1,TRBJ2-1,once,CSARVGSGRPNEQFF
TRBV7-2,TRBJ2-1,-,CASSLTASRGDNEQFF
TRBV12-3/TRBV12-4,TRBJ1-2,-,CASTDRRKLAYGYTF
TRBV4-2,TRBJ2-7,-,CASSQGSAAETYEQYF
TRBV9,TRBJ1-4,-,CASSGGGRFEKLFF
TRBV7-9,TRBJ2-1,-,CASSWGIAGGTKQFF
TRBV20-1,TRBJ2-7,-,CSAPRDNPYEQYF
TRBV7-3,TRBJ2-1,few,CASSFKGGDFNQFF
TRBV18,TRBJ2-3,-,CASSPGQDTQYF
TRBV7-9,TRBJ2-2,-,CASSPRTGANTGELFF
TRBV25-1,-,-,CASSESLREFSEQYF
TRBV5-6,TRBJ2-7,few,CASSLGIRGSYEQYF
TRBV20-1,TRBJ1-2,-,CSAREARGRNYGYTF